The clone carrying this T cell receptor beta chain is medium-sized in the sample. Its antigen is as yet unknown. Regarding time point: sample taken at primary tumor resection. Patients with untreated early-stage non-small cell lung cancer, numbering around 72, were the donors. Whole RNA, isolated from tumor, nontumor lung or frozen PBMC, was sequenced without prior sorting. A single record per CDR3 protein comes from TCRdb applying MiXCR to the 5' RACE reads. The sample yields around 4,100 distinct CDR3 sequences, approximately 9% seen once. This entry is derived from a study of spatial heterogeneity in lung cancer. The study, taken as a whole, reports: How many expanded intratumoral alpha and beta TCRs were present tracked the tumor mutation count, which was a count of nonsynonymous mutations.

Sample: lung tumor tissue, taken at surgery. The receptor was isolated from a male donor with early-stage non-small cell lung cancer.

The CDR3 DNA is TGCGCCAGCAGCTCGTACCGGGGCCCAACTAATGAAAAACTGTTTTTT. Translating it yields CASSSYRGPTNEKLFF. The chain recombines TRBV5-1 with TRBJ1-4; D possibly corresponds to TRBD1 (5 bases). Trimming took 3 bases from V and 0 from J, leaving 12 bases between them. This CDR3 contains 16 residues. The germline V gene has CDR1 SGHRS and CDR2 YFSETQ. Full variable domain (rest looked up from reference TRBV5-1 and TRBJ1-4): KAGVTQTPRYLIKTRGQQVTLSCSPISGHRSVSWYQQTPGQGLQFLFEYFSETQRNKGNFPGRFSGRQFSNSRSEMNVSTLELGDSALYLCASSSYRGPTNEKLFFGSGTQLSVL.